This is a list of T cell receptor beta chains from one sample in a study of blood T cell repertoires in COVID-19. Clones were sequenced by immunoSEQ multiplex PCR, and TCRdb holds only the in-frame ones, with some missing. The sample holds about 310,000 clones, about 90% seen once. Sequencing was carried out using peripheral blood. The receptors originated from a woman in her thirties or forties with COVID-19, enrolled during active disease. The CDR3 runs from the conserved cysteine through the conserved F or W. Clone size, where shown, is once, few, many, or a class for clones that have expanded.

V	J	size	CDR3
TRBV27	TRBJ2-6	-	CASSLLGAGANVLTF
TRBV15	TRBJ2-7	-	CATSRGLAGGEQYF
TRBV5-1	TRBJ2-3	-	CASSLGGGTDTQYF
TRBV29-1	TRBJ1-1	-	CSVEPIGNTEAFF
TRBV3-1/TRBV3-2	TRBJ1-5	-	CASSRQGMDQPQHF
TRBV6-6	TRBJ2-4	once	CASLSGVAKNIQYF
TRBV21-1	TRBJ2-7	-	CASSKARGRAYEQYF
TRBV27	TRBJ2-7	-	CASSLLTSAREQYF
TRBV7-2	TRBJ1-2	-	CTSTLRPNSYYGYTF
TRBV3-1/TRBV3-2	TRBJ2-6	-	CASSQSWGRDSINSGANVLTF
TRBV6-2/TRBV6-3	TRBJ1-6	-	CASSPTGQYNSPLHF
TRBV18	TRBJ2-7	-	CASSPSVRYEQYF
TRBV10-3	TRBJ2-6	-	CAISESGGGANVLTF
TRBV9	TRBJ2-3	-	CASSKTVRDTDTQYF
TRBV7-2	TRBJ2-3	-	CASSLGGGAGRTDTQYF
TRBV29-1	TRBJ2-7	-	CSVEAGAIGEQYF
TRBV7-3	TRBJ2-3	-	CASSLMLAGGKADTQYF
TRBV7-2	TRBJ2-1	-	CASSLFGAGLVYYYNEQFF
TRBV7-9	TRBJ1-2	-	CASSLRGGDGYTF
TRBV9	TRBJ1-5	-	CASSVDSVQPQHF
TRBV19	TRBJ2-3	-	CASKGQSTDTQYF
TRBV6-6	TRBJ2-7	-	CASSLLPGQGQQYF
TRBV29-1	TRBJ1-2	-	CSVPGRDSPLGYTF
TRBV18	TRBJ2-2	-	CASSPQPTGSGGELFF
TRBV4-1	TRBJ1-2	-	CASSQAQTGSHGYTF
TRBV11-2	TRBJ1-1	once	CASSLVSLNTEAFF
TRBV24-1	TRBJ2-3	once	CATSDLGESTDTQYF
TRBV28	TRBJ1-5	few	CASKAGEVNQPQHF
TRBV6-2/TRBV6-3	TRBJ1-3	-	CASSYSREYSIPDGNTIYF
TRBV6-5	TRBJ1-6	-	CASRGGVGSPLHF
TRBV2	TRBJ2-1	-	CAGRGGVGDEQFF
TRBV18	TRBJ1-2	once	CASSPQGAYGYTF
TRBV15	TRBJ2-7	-	CATQTIGAYEQYF
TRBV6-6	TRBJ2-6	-	CASSRPGVGSTGANVLTF
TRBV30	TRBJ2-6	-	CAWRVPGQGAGGANVLTF
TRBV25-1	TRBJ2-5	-	CASSELGRTGGETQYF
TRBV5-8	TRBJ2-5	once	CASRLAGGQETQYF